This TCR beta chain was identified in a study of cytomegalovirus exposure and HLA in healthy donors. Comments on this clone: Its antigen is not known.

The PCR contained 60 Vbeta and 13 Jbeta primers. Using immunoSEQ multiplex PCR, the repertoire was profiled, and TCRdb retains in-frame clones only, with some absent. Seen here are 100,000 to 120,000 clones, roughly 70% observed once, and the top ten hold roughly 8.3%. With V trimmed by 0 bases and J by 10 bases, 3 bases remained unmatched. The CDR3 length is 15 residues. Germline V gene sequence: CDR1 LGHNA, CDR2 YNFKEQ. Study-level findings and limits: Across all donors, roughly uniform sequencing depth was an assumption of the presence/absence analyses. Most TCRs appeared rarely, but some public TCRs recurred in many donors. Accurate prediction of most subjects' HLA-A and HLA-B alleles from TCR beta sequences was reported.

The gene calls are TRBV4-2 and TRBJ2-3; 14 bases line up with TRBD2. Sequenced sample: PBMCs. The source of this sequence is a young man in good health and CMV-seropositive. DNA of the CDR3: TGTGCCAGCAGCCAAGAAAAGACTAGCGGGGGGGCGCAGTATTTT. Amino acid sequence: CASSQEKTSGGAQYF.